This TCR beta chain stems from a study of beta chain features in type 1 diabetes. This clone was counted only a few times. Its antigen is currently unknown. Overall study results and limits: When Type 1 diabetes patients were examined, their TCRB CDR3s proved moderately but significantly shorter in all four CD4+ subsets.

Expressed TCRB transcripts were sequenced because the isolated RNA had all been reverse transcribed beforehand. The protocol was immunoSEQ multiplex PCR, while the TCRdb copy is restricted to in-frame clones and leaves out a portion. The sample has a few hundred thousand clones; approximately 13% are singletons. The specimen sequenced was naive CD4+ T cells from blood. The origin of this receptor is a woman in her late teens or twenties with type 1 diabetes.

CDR3 residues: CASSKSGRVYEQYF. In DNA, the CDR3 is TGTGCCAGCAGTAAGAGCGGGAGAGTGTACGAGCAGTACTTC. This chain links TRBV27 with TRBJ2-7; TRBD2 matches at 8 bases. The CDR3 runs to 14 residues. The V gene end was trimmed by 5 bases and the J gene end by 4 bases; junction bases not matched to a gene: 7. Germline values: CDR1 MNHEY, CDR2 SMNVEV (reference sequence).